These 7 T cell receptor beta chains originate from one sample sequenced in a study of blood T cells in healthy people across ages. The authors ran a second PCR of roughly 6 to 11 cycles using a sample-barcoded 5' primer and a J-beta primer mix. TCRdb passed the 5' RACE reads through MiXCR, listing each CDR3 protein once. The sample comprises about 570,000 distinct CDR3 sequences, about 28% of which are singletons, and over 3.5% rests with the top ten. Another study also made use of these data, one on T cells of mothers and their children.

Sequenced input: blood. The receptors were sampled from a boy younger than 10 in good health.

This clonotype came up once. This chain joins TRBV5-6 and TRBJ1-1, with a tentative D call TRBD1 (5 bases). Between the trimmed V and J ends, which lost 9 bases and 5 bases, there was a span of 17 bases. The CDR3 totals 13 residues. From germline, CDR1 is SGHDT and CDR2 YYEEEE. The CDR3 loop is CATAVGDGTEAFF. The CDR3 coding sequence is TGTGCCACCGCGGTTGGGGACGGGACTGAAGCTTTCTTT. The full variable domain, its missing parts supplied by reference TRBV5-6 and TRBJ1-1, is DAGVTQSPTHLIKTRGQQVTLRCSPKSGHDTVSWYQQALGQGPQFIFQYYEEEERQRGNFPDRFSGHQFPNYSSELNVNALLLGDSALYLCATAVGDGTEAFFGQGTRLTVV.

This clonotype was recorded a few times. J is TRBJ1-5 and V is TRBV12-3 or TRBV12-4; 8 bases align to TRBD1. The junction had 8 bases not matched to a gene; V was cut back by 5 bases and J by 2 bases. The CDR3 is made up of 16 amino acids. The CDR3 DNA is TGTGCCAGCAGTGATCGGACAGGGTATGGCAATCAGCCCCAGCATTTT. Translation gives CASSDRTGYGNQPQHF.

The V and J genes are TRBV5-1 and TRBJ2-1; D not certain. The CDR3 loop spans 13 amino acids. V was shortened by 4 bases and J by 6 bases, with 11 bases between the two germline ends. Germline lookup yields CDR1 SGHRS and CDR2 YFSETQ. CDR3 region: CASSDLVVNEQFF. In DNA, the CDR3 is TGCGCCAGCAGCGATTTAGTAGTCAATGAGCAGTTCTTC.

The chain has TRBV6-2 or TRBV6-3 and TRBJ2-5; D uncertain. The end of the DNA is better explained by TRBJ2-7, so the J call may be wrong. Germline V CDR1 and CDR2: MNHEY, SVGEGT. There are 14 residues in the CDR3. The CDR3 spells CASGGDQTGYEQYF. The CDR3 DNA follows: TGTGCCAGCGGTGGGGATCAAACGGGCTACGAGCAGTACTTC.

The CDR3 sequence is CASSLVSGGHQETQYF. The CDR3 nucleotides are TGTGCCAGCAGCTTAGTTAGCGGGGGGCACCAAGAGACCCAGTACTTC. The chain uses TRBV7-9 and TRBJ2-5, with TRBD2 identical over 10 bases. The V segment lost 1 base and the J segment 0 bases; nucleotides outside the gene matches: 2. The CDR3 loop spans 16 amino acids. Germline V gene lookup returns CDR1 SEHNR and CDR2 FQNEAQ (reference sequence).

The chain uses TRBV7-7 and TRBJ2-1; TRBD2 matches at 9 bases. This CDR3 is built from 20 residues. From germline, CDR1 is SSHAT and CDR2 FNYEAQ (reference sequence). CDR3 DNA: TGTGCTAGCGGTACGCCCCGGAGCGGGGGGCCCCATGTCCCCTACAATGAGCAGTTCTTC. Residues: CASGTPRSGGPHVPYNEQFF.

The chain recombines TRBV29-1 with TRBJ2-7, with D perhaps matching TRBD1 (6 bases). CDR1 and CDR2 (germline): SQVTM, ANQGSEA. This CDR3 contains 13 residues. V gave up 4 bases and J gave up 5 bases, with 15 bases separating them. This chain's CDR3 is CSVGPTGTHEQYF. For the CDR3, the DNA is TGCAGCGTTGGTCCGACAGGCACCCACGAGCAGTACTTC.